A selection of T cell receptor beta chains follows, all from one sample in a study of T cell repertoires in cytomegalovirus infection. What these receptors recognize is not known. From the reads, TCRdb called clonotypes with MiXCR, one entry per CDR3 protein. The sample lists about 310,000 distinct CDR3 sequences; 20% to 25% were seen once. Sample: cultured PBMCs, taken from culture after CMV antigen stimulation. The source is a human donor in good health (CMV status not recorded). Some clones in this sample may be carry-over from other donors' samples. The CDR3 runs from the conserved cysteine through the conserved F or W. A D gene is named only where the DNA matches it firmly. Clone size is not always given. Where it is, it says once, few, many or a class for expanded clones.

TRBD1 | - | TRBJ1-1 | TRBV7-9 | TGTGCCAGCAGCCGACAGGGACAGCGAACGGACACTGAAGCTTTCTTT | CASSRQGQRTDTEAFF
TRBD2 | few | TRBJ2-3 | TRBV6-5 | TGTGCCAGCAGTCGTCGGCTAGCGGGAGGGCCAAGCACAGATACGCAGTATTTT | CASSRRLAGGPSTDTQYF
- | - | TRBJ2-7 | TRBV6-1 | TGTGCCAGCAGAGAAGGGTTCTCCTACGAGCAGTACTTC | CASREGFSYEQYF
- | once | TRBJ1-6 | TRBV20-1 | TGCAGTGCTGAGGACGGGGACTATAATTCACCCCTCCACTTT | CSAEDGDYNSPLHF
TRBD1 | many | TRBJ2-5 | TRBV28 | TGTGCCAGCAGTTGGGGACAGGGACAAGAGACCCAGTACTTC | CASSWGQGQETQYF
- | few | TRBJ1-5 | TRBV2 | TGTGCCAGCAGTGAAGAGGGACCGCTTAGCAATCAGCCCCAGCATTTT | CASSEEGPLSNQPQHF
- | - | TRBJ2-1 | TRBV7-2 | TGTGCCAGCAGCTACACGCGAGGAGAGAGTGAGCAGTTCTTC | CASSYTRGESEQFF
TRBD2 | - | TRBJ2-1 | TRBV9 | TGTGCCAGCAGCAAGACTAGCGGGAGCTTCAATGAGCAGTTCTTC | CASSKTSGSFNEQFF
TRBD2 | many | TRBJ2-3 | TRBV10-3 | TGTGCCATCAGTGGCGGGAGAAGGCCAGATACGCAGTATTTT | CAISGGRRPDTQYF
TRBD1 | - | TRBJ1-2 | TRBV2 | TGTGCCAGCAGTGGGACAGGGAGTTATGGCTACACCTTC | CASSGTGSYGYTF
- | - | TRBJ2-5 | TRBV6-5 | TGTGCCAGCAGATTGGGTAGCCAAGAGACCCAGTACTTC | CASRLGSQETQYF
TRBD2 | many | TRBJ2-3 | TRBV7-2 | TGTGCCAGCAGCCTAGGGGGACTAGCGGGCACGAGCACAGATACGCAGTATTTT | CASSLGGLAGTSTDTQYF
- | - | TRBJ2-6 | TRBV6-8 | TGTGCCAGCGGTGAAGGGAGAATTCCTGGGGCCAACGTCCTGACTTTC | CASGEGRIPGANVLTF
TRBD1 | few | TRBJ2-3 | TRBV10-3 | TGTGCCTCCACAGGGCAGGGGGAAGATACGCAGTATTTT | CASTGQGEDTQYF
- | few | TRBJ1-4 | TRBV6-2/TRBV6-3 | TGTGCCAGCAGTCCCGGACAGACTGCAACTAATGAAAAACTGTTTTTT | CASSPGQTATNEKLFF
TRBD1 | - | TRBJ2-5 | TRBV30 | TGTGCCTGGAGTCGGACAGGGGAGACCCAGTACTTC | CAWSRTGETQYF
- | - | TRBJ2-6 | TRBV5-1 | TGCGCCAGCAGCCCCCTCTTGAACAAACAGAGGGGGGCCAACGTCCTGACTTTC | CASSPLLNKQRGANVLTF
- | many | TRBJ2-3 | TRBV9 | TGTGCCAGCAGCGTAGCCGGAAAGAGGGGAGATACGCAGTATTTT | CASSVAGKRGDTQYF
- | - | TRBJ1-2 | TRBV20-1 | TGCAGTGCTAGTGAAGGGACGGTAACTAACTATGGCTACACCTTC | CSASEGTVTNYGYTF
TRBD1 | many | TRBJ1-1 | TRBV28 | TGTGCCAGCAGTTTAAGTAGGGGGCGCAGAGCTTTCTTT | CASSLSRGRRAFF
TRBD1 | - | TRBJ2-2 | TRBV12-3/TRBV12-4 | TGTGCCAGCAGACCGGGACAGGTCAACACCGGGGAGCTGTTTTTT | CASRPGQVNTGELFF
TRBD2 | - | TRBJ2-1 | TRBV7-9 | TGTGCCAGCAGCCAGGGACTAGCGGACAACAATGAGCAGTTCTTC | CASSQGLADNNEQFF
- | many | TRBJ1-1 | TRBV11-2 | TGTGCCAGCAGCCCCCAACCGGGACAAGGCAACACTGAAGCTTTCTTT | CASSPQPGQGNTEAFF
TRBD2 | - | TRBJ2-5 | TRBV11-2 | TGTGCCAGCAGCCGACTAGCGGGAGGACCTGAGACCCAGTACTTC | CASSRLAGGPETQYF
TRBD1 | few | TRBJ1-4 | TRBV4-1 | TGCGCCAGCAGCACCCGACAGGGGTCGGGTGAAAAACTGTTTTTT | CASSTRQGSGEKLFF
- | - | TRBJ1-3 | TRBV4-2 | TGTGCCAGCAGCCAGGATGACACTCCCGGAAACACCATATATTTT | CASSQDDTPGNTIYF
- | few | TRBJ2-5 | TRBV27 | TGTGCCAGCAGTCCGGGGGTCCTCGATTATTTTCAAGAGACCCAGTACTTC | CASSPGVLDYFQETQYF